This T cell receptor beta chain was sequenced for a study of shared clonotypes between healthy human individuals. Using immunoSEQ multiplex PCR, the repertoire was profiled, and TCRdb retains in-frame clones only, with some absent. The table lists approximately 2.4 million clones, approximately 96% of them singletons. CDR1 and CDR2 (germline): PRHDT, FYEKMQ (reference sequence). The CDR3 extends over 12 amino acids. V lost 1 base to trimming and J lost 3 bases, with 1 base between them. The receptor comes from a man aged 18 to 29 in good health. This chain joins TRBV13 and TRBJ1-5; the D is unclear. The specimen sequenced was naive CD4+ T cells sorted from blood. As to subset: CD45RA+ positively selected. The CDR3 reads CASSLDNQPQHF. In DNA, the CDR3 is TGTGCCAGCAGCTTAGACAATCAGCCCCAGCATTTT.